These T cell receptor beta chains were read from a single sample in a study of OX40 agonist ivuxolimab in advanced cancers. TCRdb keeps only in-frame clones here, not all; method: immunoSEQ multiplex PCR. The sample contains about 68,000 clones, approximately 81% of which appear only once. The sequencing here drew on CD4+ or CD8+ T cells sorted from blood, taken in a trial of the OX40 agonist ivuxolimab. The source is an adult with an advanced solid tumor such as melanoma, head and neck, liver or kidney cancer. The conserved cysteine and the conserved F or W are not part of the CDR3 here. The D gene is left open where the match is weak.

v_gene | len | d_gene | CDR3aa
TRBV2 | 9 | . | ASSVMNTIY
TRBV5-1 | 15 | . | ASRAQGTGAGAGGYT
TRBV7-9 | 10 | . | ASSPSDHGYT
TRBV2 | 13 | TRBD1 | ASSPTGPLSYEQY
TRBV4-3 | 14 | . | ASSQDAVRGRETQY
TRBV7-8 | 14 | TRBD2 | ASSPRSSGGIDTQY
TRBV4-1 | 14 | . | ASSLAGTGNTGELF
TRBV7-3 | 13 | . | ASSLSHNTYNEQF
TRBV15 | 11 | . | ATQAGVNYGYT
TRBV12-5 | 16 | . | ASGKTAGQSSYNSPLH
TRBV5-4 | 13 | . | ASSSRDYGYNEQF
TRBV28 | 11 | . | ARAPRPPNTIY
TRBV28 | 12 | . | ASSLLGERYEQY
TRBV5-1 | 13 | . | ASSLTIGVNSPLH
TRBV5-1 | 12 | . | ASSIGSVTDTQY
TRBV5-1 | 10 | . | ASSFTGGGCT
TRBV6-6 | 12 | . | ASSYRGESTEAF
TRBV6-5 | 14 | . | ASSYGYGGANSPLH
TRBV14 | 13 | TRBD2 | ASSPGLAFQETQY
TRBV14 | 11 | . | ASSQVEGGGYT
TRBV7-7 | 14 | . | ASSTLAAPNTGELF
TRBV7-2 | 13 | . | ASSLSFGQGYEQY
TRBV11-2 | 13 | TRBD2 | ASSLRGGSGNEQF
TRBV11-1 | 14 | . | ASSLVLGYLTDTQY
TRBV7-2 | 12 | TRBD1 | ASSLGDRQSEQY
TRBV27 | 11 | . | ASSLSGDSEQF
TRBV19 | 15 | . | ASRNLRGTGGYNEQF
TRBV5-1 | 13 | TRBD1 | ASSSPGQGITEAF